This T cell receptor beta chain was found in a study of T-cell memory formation after mild COVID-19. About the research overall: TCR clusters were mostly confined to one donor each. The study's findings and limits: Proof of SARS-CoV-2 specificity was absent for the second-wave clones that crested on day 37. Some clones that responded were present in memory (sampled pre-infection), which suggests cross-reactive memory joined.

TCRdb fed the 5' RACE reads into MiXCR, producing one record per CDR3 protein. The data contain over 350,000 distinct CDR3 sequences, roughly 15% of them seen just once; the ten biggest clones take up roughly 21%. As concerns this clonotype: What it recognizes is unknown.

Germline V gene lookup returns CDR1 MGHRA and CDR2 YSYEKL. The V segment lost 0 bases and the J segment 4 bases; nucleotides outside the gene matches: 3. There are 15 residues in the CDR3. The sequencing input was PBMCs or a T cell subset sorted from them (not recorded which). The clonotype comes from a man younger than 30 who had mild COVID-19 (a few samples of this study predate the infection). Cell type and time point are not known. This sequence joins TRBV4-1 and TRBJ2-3; TRBD1 matches 8 bases. The DNA of the CDR3 is TGCGCCAGCAGCCAAGACAGGGGGCGAGCAGATACGCAGTATTTT. Translating gives CASSQDRGRADTQYF.